The 7 T cell receptor beta chains below come from one sample, sequenced in a study of shared clonotypes between healthy human individuals. Naive CD8 cells comprised CD45RO-negative, CCR7-positively selected cells, excluding terminally differentiated effector memory CD45RA+ cells. This table comes from immunoSEQ multiplex PCR, and its TCRdb copy is limited to in-frame clones, with some not included. The sample yields about 2.1 million clones, approximately 92% seen once. Sequencing used naive CD8+ T cells from PBMCs. The receptors here all came from a man between 18 and 29 years old in good health. Some clones in this sample may be carry-over from other donors' samples.

This chain joins TRBV7-9 and TRBJ2-6; D is unclear. There are 15 residues in the CDR3. Germline V gene sequence: CDR1 SEHNR, CDR2 FQNEAQ (reference sequence). Trimming stripped 1 base from V and 2 bases from J, with 6 bases between. The CDR3 bases are TGTGCCAGCAGCTTAGGTTCGGCTGGGGCCAACGTCCTGACTTTC. This sequence encodes CASSLGSAGANVLTF.

The rearrangement links TRBV28 to TRBJ2-1; 8 bases agree with TRBD1. The germline CDR1 and CDR2 sequences are MDHEN and SYDVKM. The V gene end was trimmed by 2 bases and the J gene end by 1 base; junction bases not matched to a gene: 4. There are 16 residues in the CDR3. Here the CDR3 DNA reads TGTGCCAGCAGTTTACTCCGGACAGGGTCCTACAATGAGCAGTTCTTC. It encodes CASSLLRTGSYNEQFF.

On this clone: Distinct nucleotide sequences in the sample also encode this CDR3. V usage is TRBV6-5 and J usage is TRBJ1-2; D unclear. Germline V gene sequence: CDR1 MNHEY, CDR2 SVGAGI. The V end was cut by 0 bases, the J end by 4 bases, with 6 bases between. This CDR3 contains 13 residues. The CDR3 DNA follows: TGTGCCAGCAGTTACTCGCCTGGCTATGGCTACACCTTC. It yields the protein CASSYSPGYGYTF.

This chain uses TRBV27 with TRBJ1-5; D call uncertain. V was trimmed by 1 base and J by 5 bases, leaving 12 bases between them. CDR1 and CDR2 from the germline V gene are MNHEY and SMNVEV (reference sequence). CDR3 length: 15 amino acids. This chain's CDR3 is CASSLLPAKHQPQHF. The CDR3 nucleotides read TGTGCCAGCAGTTTATTACCCGCGAAACATCAGCCCCAGCATTTT.

The chain combines TRBV27 with TRBJ2-7, with TRBD1 as a possible D gene (5 bases). Germline V gene sequence: CDR1 MNHEY, CDR2 SMNVEV (reference sequence). With 2 bases removed from V and 5 bases from J, the gap between germline ends came to 16 bases. The CDR3 sequence is 15 residues long. The CDR3 is CASSLARAGSNEQYF. The CDR3 coding sequence is TGTGCCAGCAGTTTAGCACGAGCAGGGTCCAACGAGCAGTACTTC.

The V gene is TRBV7-9, the J gene TRBJ1-4; D perhaps matches TRBD1 (5 bases). Germline V gene sequence: CDR1 SEHNR, CDR2 FQNEAQ (reference sequence). The CDR3 covers 12 residues. V dropped 7 bases and J dropped 16 bases, with 19 bases sitting between them. The CDR3 nucleotides read TGTGCCAGCACCGAAGGGGCGGATGAGAAGTTTTTT. This codes for CASTEGADEKFF. The full variable domain, with the rest looked up from reference TRBV7-9 and TRBJ1-4, is DTGVSQNPRHKITKRGQNVTFRCDPISEHNRLYWYRQTLGQGPEFLTYFQNEAQLEKSRLLSDRFSAERPKGSFSTLEIQRTEQGDSAMYLCASTEGADEKFFGSGTQLSVL.

V usage is TRBV19 and J usage is TRBJ2-7, with TRBD1 as a possible D gene (5 bases). Germline V gene data show CDR1 as LNHDA and CDR2 as SQIVND (reference sequence). The CDR3 is 14 amino acids. V was cut by 4 bases and J by 2 bases, with 12 bases left in between. CDR3 sequence reads: CASSNGQIPYEQYF. The CDR3 DNA reads TGTGCCAGTAGTAACGGACAAATCCCCTACGAGCAGTACTTC.